These 5 T cell receptor beta chains were all obtained from the same sample, sequenced in a study of T-cell memory formation after mild COVID-19. TCRdb called the 5' RACE reads again in MiXCR, with one record for every CDR3 protein. In the table there are roughly 190,000 distinct CDR3 sequences, 27% of which are singletons. Sequencing was done on a sample of PBMCs or a T cell subset sorted from them (not recorded which). These receptor sequences come from an adult woman who had mild COVID-19 (a few samples of this study predate the infection). Cell type and time point are not known.

The sample holds many counts of this clonotype. This chain uses TRBV5-6 with TRBJ2-4; D is possibly TRBD2 (5 bases). Trimming took off 4 bases at V and 2 bases at J, with 13 bases between the two ends. The CDR3 loop spans 15 amino acids. Germline CDR1 SGHDT, CDR2 YYEEEE. In DNA, the CDR3 is TGTGCCAGCAGCCTGGCAGGCGGGTCCAAAAACATTCAGTACTTC. This codes for CASSLAGGSKNIQYF.

This chain links TRBV3-1 with TRBJ2-5; the D is unclear. The V gene's germline CDR1 is LGHDT and CDR2 YNNKEL (reference sequence). Trimming took 4 bases from V and 3 from J, leaving 6 bases between them. The CDR3 runs to 12 residues. CDR3 sequence: CASSPRKETQYF. The CDR3 DNA reads TGTGCCAGCAGCCCACGAAAAGAGACCCAGTACTTC.

The V gene is TRBV12-3 or TRBV12-4, the J gene TRBJ1-4; 9 bases fit TRBD1. The CDR3 covers 15 residues. V lost 6 bases to trimming and J lost 6 bases; unmatched junction nucleotides: 8. The CDR3 sequence: CASSDTGTGHEKLFF. For the CDR3, the DNA is TGTGCCAGCAGCGACACCGGGACAGGGCATGAAAAACTGTTTTTT.

A few counts support this clonotype. The chain recombines TRBV20-1 with TRBJ1-2, with 8 bases aligning to TRBD1. The CDR3 loop spans 14 amino acids. The germline V gene encodes CDR1 DFQATT and CDR2 SNEGSKA (reference sequence). The V gene end was trimmed by 0 bases and the J gene end by 1 base; junction bases not matched to a gene: 1. The CDR3 DNA reads TGCAGTGCTAGAGAAGACAGGGGTAACTATGGCTACACCTTC. It yields the protein CSAREDRGNYGYTF.

The rearrangement joins TRBV12-3 or TRBV12-4 to TRBJ2-2, with 11 nucleotides matching TRBD2. J lost 8 bases, V lost 6 bases, and 8 bases had no gene match. CDR3 length equals 15 residues. The chain's CDR3 is CASRQLAGVSGELFF. CDR3 bases: TGTGCCAGCAGGCAACTAGCGGGAGTTTCGGGGGAGCTGTTTTTT.